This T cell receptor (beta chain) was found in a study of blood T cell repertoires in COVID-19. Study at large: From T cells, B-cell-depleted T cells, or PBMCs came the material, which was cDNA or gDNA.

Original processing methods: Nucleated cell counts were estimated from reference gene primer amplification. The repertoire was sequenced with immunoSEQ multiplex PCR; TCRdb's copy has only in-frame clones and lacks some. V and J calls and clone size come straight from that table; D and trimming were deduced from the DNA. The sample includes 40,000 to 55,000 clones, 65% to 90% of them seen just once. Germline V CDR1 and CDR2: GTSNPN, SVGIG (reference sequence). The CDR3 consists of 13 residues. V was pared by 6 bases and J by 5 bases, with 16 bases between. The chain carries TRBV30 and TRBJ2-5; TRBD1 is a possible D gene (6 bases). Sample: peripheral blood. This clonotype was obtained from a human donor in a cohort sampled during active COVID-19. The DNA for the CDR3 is TGTGCCTGTACCCGACAGGTTAGGGAGACCCAGTACTTC. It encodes CACTRQVRETQYF.